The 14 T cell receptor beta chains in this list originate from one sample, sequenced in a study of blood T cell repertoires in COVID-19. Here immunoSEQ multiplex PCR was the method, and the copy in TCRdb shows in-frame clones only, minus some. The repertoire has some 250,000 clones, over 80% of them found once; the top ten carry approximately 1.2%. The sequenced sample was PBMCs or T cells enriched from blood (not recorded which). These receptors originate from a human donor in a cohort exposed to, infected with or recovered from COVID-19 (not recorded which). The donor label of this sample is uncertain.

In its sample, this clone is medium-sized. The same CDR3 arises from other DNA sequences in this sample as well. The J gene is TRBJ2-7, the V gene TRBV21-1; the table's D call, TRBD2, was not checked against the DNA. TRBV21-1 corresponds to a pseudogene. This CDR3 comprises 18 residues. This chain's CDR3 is CASSKVGLAGGRDYEQYF. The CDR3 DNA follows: TGTGCCAGCAGCAAAGTGGGACTAGCGGGGGGGAGGGACTACGAGCAGTACTTC.

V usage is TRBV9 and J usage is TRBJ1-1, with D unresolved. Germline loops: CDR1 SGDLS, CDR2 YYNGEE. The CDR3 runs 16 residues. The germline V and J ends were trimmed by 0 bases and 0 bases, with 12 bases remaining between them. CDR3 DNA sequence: TGTGCCAGCAGCGTAGAGGAAACGGGTATGAACACTGAAGCTTTCTTT. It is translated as CASSVEETGMNTEAFF.

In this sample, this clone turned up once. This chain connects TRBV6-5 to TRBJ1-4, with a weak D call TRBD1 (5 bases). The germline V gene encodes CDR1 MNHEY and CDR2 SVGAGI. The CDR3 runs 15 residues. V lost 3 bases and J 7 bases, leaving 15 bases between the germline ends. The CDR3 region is CASSYSRDYIEKLFF. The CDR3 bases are TGTGCCAGCAGTTATAGCAGGGATTATATTGAAAAACTGTTTTTT.

CDR3 nucleotides: TGTGCCAGCAGCTCTCGACTAGCCTGGGGTGTATATGAGCAGTTCTTC. Protein: CASSSRLAWGVYEQFF. The chain uses TRBV27 and TRBJ2-1; TRBD2 matches 7 bases. The CDR3 covers 16 residues. The trim removed 6 bases at V and 8 bases at J, leaving 16 bases unmatched. Germline lookup yields CDR1 MNHEY and CDR2 SMNVEV (reference sequence).

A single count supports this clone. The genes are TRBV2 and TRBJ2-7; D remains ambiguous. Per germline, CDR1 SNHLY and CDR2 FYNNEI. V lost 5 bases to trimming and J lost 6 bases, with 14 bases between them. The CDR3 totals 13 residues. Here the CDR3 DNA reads TGTGCCAGCAGTTTGAAACCGAACACCGAGCAGTACTTC. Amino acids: CASSLKPNTEQYF.

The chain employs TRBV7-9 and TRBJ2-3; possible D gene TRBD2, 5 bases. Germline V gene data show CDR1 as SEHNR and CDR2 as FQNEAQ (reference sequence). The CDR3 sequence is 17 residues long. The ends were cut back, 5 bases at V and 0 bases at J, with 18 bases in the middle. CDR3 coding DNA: TGTGCCAGCAGCACCCCGAGAGAGGGAACTAGCACAGATACGCAGTATTTT. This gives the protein CASSTPREGTSTDTQYF.

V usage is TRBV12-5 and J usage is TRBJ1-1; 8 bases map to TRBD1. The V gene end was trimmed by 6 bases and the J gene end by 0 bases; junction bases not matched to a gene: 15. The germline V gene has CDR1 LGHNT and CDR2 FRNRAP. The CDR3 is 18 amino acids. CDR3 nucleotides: TGTGCTAGTGGCACCCCGTTGACAGGGGCGGGCGTGAACACTGAAGCTTTCTTT. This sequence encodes CASGTPLTGAGVNTEAFF.

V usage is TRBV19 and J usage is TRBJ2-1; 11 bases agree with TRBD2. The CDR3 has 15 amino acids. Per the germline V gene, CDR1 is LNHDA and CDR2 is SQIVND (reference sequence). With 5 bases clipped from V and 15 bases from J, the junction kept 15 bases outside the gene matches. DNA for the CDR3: TGTGCCAGTAGTGTGGCAGGGGCTAGGACTAGCGGGTCGTTCTTC. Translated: CASSVAGARTSGSFF.

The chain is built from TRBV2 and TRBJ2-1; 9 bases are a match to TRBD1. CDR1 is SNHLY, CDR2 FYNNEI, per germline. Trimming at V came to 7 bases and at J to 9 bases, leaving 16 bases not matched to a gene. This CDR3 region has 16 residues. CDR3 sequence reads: CASIKSPRDRELEQFF. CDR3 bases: TGTGCCAGCATTAAATCGCCCAGGGACAGGGAGCTTGAGCAGTTCTTC. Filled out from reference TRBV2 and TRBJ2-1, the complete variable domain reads EPEVTQTPSHQVTQMGQEVILRCVPISNHLYFYWYRQILGQKVEFLVSFYNNEISEKSEIFDDQFSVERPDGSNFTLKIRSTKLEDSAMYFCASIKSPRDRELEQFFGPGTRLTVL.

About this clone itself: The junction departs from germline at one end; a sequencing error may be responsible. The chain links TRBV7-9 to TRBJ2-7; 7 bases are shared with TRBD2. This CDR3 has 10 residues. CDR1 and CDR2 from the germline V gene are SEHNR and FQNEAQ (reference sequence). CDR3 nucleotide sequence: TGTGCCAGCAGCTTATTATCAGCGGGATTC. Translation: CASSLLSAGF.

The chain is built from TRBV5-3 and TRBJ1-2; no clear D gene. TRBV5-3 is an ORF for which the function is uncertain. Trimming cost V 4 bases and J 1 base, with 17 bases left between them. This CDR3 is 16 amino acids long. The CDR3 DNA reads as TGTGCCAGAAGCCTACACCTCAGAGGAATTAACTATGGCTACACCTTC. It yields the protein CARSLHLRGINYGYTF.

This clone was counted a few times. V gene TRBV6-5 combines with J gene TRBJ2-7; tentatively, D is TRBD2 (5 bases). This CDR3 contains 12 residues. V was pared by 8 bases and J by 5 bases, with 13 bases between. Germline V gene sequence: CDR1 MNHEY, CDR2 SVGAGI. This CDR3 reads CASAGDKDEQYF. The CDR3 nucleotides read TGTGCCAGCGCGGGCGACAAAGACGAGCAGTACTTC.

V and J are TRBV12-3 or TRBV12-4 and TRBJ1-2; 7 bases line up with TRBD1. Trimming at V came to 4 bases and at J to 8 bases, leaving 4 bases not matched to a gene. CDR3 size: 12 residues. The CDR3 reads CASSSQGNGYTF. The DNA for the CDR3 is TGTGCCAGCAGTTCACAGGGGAACGGCTACACCTTC.

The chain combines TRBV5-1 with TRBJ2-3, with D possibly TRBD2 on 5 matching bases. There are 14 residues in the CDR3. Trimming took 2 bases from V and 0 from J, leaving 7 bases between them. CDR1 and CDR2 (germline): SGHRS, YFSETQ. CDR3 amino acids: CASSFGVSTDTQYF. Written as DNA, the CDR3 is TGCGCCAGCAGCTTCGGGGTTAGCACAGATACGCAGTATTTT. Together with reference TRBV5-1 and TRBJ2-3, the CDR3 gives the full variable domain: KAGVTQTPRYLIKTRGQQVTLSCSPISGHRSVSWYQQTPGQGLQFLFEYFSETQRNKGNFPGRFSGRQFSNSRSEMNVSTLELGDSALYLCASSFGVSTDTQYFGPGTRLTVL.